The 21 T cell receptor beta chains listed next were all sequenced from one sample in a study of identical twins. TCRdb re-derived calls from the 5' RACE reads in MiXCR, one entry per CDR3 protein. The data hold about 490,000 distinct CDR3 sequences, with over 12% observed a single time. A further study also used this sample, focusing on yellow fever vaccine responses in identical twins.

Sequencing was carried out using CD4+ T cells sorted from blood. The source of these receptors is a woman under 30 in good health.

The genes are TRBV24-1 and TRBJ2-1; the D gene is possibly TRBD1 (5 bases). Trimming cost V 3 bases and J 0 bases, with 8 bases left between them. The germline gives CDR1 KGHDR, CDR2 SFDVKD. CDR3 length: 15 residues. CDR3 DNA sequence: TGTGCCACCAGTGATACAGGTCGCTCCTACAATGAGCAGTTCTTC. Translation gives CATSDTGRSYNEQFF.

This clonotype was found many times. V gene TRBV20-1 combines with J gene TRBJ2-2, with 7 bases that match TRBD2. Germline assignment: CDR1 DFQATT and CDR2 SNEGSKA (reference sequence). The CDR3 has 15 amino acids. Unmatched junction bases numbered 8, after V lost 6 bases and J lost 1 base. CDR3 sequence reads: CSATVGGRNTGELFF. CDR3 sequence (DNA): TGCAGTGCCACGGTGGGCGGGAGGAACACCGGGGAGCTGTTTTTT.

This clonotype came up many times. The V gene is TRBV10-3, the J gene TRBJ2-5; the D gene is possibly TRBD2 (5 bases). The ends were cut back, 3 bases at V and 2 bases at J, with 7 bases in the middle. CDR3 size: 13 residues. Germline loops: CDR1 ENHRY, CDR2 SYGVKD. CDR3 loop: CAISEWEQETQYF. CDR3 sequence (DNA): TGTGCCATCAGTGAATGGGAGCAAGAGACCCAGTACTTC.

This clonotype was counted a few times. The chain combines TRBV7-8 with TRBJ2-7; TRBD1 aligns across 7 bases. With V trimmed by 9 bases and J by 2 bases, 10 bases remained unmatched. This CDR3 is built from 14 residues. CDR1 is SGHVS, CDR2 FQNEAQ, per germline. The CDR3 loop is CASTGDRLTYEQYF. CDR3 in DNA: TGTGCCAGTACCGGGGACAGACTTACCTACGAGCAGTACTTC.

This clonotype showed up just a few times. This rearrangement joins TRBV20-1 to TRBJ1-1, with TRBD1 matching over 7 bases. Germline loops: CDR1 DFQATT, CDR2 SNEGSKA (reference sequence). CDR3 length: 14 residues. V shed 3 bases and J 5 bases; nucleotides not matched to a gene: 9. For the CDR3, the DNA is TGCAGTGCTAGGAGACAGGGTAGCAGTACTGAAGCTTTCTTT. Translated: CSARRQGSSTEAFF.

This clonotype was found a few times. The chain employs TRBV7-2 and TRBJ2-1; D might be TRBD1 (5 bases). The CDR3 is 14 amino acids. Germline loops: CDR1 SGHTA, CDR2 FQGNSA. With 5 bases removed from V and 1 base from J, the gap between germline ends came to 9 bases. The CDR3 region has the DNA TGTGCCAGCAGCCCGAGACAGTCCTACAATGAGCAGTTCTTC. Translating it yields CASSPRQSYNEQFF.

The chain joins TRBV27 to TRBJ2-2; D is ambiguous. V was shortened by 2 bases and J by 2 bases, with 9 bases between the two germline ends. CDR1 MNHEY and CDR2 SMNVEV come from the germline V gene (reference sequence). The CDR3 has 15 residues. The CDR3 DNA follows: TGTGCCAGCAGTTTAGGGCTAGTCAACACCGGGGAGCTGTTTTTT. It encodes CASSLGLVNTGELFF.

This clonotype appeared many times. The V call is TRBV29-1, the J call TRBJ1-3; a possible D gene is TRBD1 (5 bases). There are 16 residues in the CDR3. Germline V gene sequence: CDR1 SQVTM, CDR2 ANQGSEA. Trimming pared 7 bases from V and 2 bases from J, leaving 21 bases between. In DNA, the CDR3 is TGCAGCGCTATAACCCGTGGGACTGCAGCTGGAAACACCATATATTTT. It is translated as CSAITRGTAAGNTIYF.

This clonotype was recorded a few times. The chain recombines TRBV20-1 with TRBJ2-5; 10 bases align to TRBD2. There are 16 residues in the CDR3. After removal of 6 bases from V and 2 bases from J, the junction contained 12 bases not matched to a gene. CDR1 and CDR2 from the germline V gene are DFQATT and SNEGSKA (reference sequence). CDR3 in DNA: TGCAGTGCCGAACTAGGACTAGCGGTACTACAAGAGACCCAGTACTTC. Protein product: CSAELGLAVLQETQYF.

The CDR3 reads CASSGLAGGPSGTDTQYF. The CDR3, as DNA: TGCGCCAGCAGTGGACTAGCGGGAGGGCCTTCGGGCACAGATACGCAGTATTTT. V and J are TRBV10-2 and TRBJ2-3; TRBD2 agrees at 14 bases. V trimming: 4 bases; J trimming: 1 base; junction bases outside the gene matches: 7. Per the germline V gene, CDR1 is WSHSY and CDR2 is SAAADI. This CDR3 spans 18 amino acids.

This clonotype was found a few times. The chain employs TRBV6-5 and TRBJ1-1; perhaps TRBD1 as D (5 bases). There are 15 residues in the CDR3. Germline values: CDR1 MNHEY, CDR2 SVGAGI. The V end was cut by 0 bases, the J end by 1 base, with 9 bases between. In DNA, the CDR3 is TGTGCCAGCAGTTACTCTCCCACAGGGAACACTGAAGCTTTCTTT. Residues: CASSYSPTGNTEAFF.

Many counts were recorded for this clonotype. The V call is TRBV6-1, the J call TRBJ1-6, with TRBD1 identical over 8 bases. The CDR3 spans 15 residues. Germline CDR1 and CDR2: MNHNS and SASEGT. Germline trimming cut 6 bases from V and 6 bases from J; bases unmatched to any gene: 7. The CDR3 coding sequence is TGTGCCAGCAGCACGACAGGGGAAGGTAATTCACCCCTCCACTTT. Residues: CASSTTGEGNSPLHF.

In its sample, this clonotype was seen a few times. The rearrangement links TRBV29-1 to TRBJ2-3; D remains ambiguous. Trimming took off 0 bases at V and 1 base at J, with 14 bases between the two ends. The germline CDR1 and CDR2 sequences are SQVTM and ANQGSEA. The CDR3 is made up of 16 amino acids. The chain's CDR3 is CSVEDPVRPGTDTQYF. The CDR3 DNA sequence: TGCAGCGTTGAAGATCCTGTGAGGCCAGGCACAGATACGCAGTATTTT.

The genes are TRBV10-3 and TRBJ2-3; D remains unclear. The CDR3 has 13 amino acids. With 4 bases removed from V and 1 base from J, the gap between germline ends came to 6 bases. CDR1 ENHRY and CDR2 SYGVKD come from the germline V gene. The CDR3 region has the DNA TGTGCCATCAGTGGGGCCGGCACAGATACGCAGTATTTT. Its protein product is CAISGAGTDTQYF.

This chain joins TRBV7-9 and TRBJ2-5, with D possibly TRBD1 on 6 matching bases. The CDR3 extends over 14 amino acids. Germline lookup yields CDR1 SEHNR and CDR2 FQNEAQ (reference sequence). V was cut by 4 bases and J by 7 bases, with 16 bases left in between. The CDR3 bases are TGTGCCAGCAGCTCAGTACAGGGCCCAGGGACCCAGTACTTC. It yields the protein CASSSVQGPGTQYF.

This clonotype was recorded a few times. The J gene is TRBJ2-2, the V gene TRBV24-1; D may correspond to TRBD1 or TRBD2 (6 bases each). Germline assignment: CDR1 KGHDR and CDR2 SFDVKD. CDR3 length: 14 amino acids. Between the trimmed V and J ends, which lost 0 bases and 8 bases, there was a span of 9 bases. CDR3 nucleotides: TGTGCCACCAGTGATTTGGAGGGGGGAGGGGAGCTGTTTTTT. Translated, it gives CATSDLEGGGELFF.

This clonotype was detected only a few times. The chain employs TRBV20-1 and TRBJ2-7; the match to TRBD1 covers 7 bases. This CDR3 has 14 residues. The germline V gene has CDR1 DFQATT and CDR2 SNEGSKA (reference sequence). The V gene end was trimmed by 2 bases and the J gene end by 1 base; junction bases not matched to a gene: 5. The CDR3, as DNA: TGCAGTGCTAGACCTCCGGGACAGTCCTACGAGCAGTACGTC. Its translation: CSARPPGQSYEQYV.

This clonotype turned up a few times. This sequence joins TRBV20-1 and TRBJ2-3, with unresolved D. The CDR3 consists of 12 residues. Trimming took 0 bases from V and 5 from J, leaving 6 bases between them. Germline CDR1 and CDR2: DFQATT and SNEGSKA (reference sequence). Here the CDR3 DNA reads TGCAGTGCTAGAGAGTTTAGAGATACGCAGTATTTT. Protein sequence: CSAREFRDTQYF.

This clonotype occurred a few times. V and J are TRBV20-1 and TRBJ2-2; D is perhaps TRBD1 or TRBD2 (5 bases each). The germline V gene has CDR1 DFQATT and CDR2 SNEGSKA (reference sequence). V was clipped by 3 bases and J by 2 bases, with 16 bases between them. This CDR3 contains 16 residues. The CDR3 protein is CSARASRDLNTGELFF. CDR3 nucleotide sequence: TGCAGTGCTAGGGCCTCCCGGGACCTAAACACCGGGGAGCTGTTTTTT.

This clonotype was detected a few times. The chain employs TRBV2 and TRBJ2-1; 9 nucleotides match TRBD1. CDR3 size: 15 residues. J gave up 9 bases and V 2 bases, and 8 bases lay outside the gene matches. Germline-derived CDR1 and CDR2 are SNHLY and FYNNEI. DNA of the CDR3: TGTGCCAGCAGTGAAAGGACAGGGGTCAATTTTGAGCAGTTCTTC. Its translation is CASSERTGVNFEQFF.

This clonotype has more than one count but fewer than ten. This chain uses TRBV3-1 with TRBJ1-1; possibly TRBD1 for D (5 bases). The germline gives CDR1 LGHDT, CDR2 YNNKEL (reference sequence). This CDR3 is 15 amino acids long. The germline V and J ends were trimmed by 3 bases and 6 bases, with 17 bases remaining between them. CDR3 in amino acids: CASSQTGRRDAEAFF. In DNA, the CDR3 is TGTGCCAGCAGCCAGACCGGGAGAAGGGACGCTGAAGCTTTCTTT.